These 18 T cell receptor beta chains were all obtained from the same sample, sequenced in a study of shared clonotypes between healthy human individuals. Naive CD8 cells were CD45RO-negative, positively selected for CCR7, excluding terminally differentiated effector memory CD45RA+ cells. Sequenced by immunoSEQ multiplex PCR; TCRdb stores in-frame clones only, minus some. The sample shows approximately 2,000,000 clones, roughly 93% of them seen only once. What was sequenced was naive CD8+ T cells from PBMCs. Every receptor here comes from a man aged 18 to 29 in good health. Some clones in this sample may be carry-over from other donors' samples.

The chain has TRBV29-1 and TRBJ2-7; TRBD1 is a possible D gene (5 bases). Germline V gives CDR1 SQVTM, CDR2 ANQGSEA. CDR3 length: 13 amino acids. Deletions cut 3 bases from V and 10 bases from J, with 19 bases between. The CDR3 reads CSVESGVQGPQYF. CDR3 bases: TGCAGCGTTGAGAGTGGGGTCCAGGGCCCTCAGTACTTC.

V usage is TRBV28 and J usage is TRBJ2-3; 7 bases are shared with TRBD2. Germline V gene lookup returns CDR1 MDHEN and CDR2 SYDVKM. V dropped 5 bases and J dropped 2; count of bases not matched to a gene: 19. The CDR3 runs 19 residues. The CDR3 DNA reads as TGTGCCAGCAGTCAGAAACCACTCTTCCTAGCGGAGTTCACAGATACGCAGTATTTT. This codes for CASSQKPLFLAEFTDTQYF.

Comment on this clone: Distinct nucleotide sequences in the sample also encode this CDR3. V and J are TRBV28 and TRBJ2-1; 10 nucleotides match TRBD1. This CDR3 comprises 15 residues. V lost 5 bases, J lost 3 bases, and 4 bases stayed unmatched. Germline-derived CDR1 and CDR2 are MDHEN and SYDVKM. The chain's CDR3 is CASSTGTGVYNEQFF. Written as DNA, the CDR3 is TGTGCCAGCAGTACCGGGACAGGGGTCTACAATGAGCAGTTCTTC.

The chain couples TRBV29-1 to TRBJ1-1; possibly TRBD1 for D (5 bases). CDR3 length: 12 residues. Trimming removed 4 bases from V and 6 bases from J, with 12 bases in between. Germline CDR1 reads SQVTM; CDR2 reads ANQGSEA. The CDR3 reads CSVVGVSAEAFF. Here the CDR3 DNA reads TGCAGCGTTGTGGGGGTTAGCGCTGAAGCTTTCTTT.

This chain joins TRBV19 and TRBJ1-1, with unresolved D. The germline V and J ends were trimmed by 3 bases and 1 base, with 6 bases remaining between them. The CDR3 totals 13 residues. CDR1 LNHDA and CDR2 SQIVND come from the germline V gene (reference sequence). The CDR3 reads CASSIFENTEAFF. DNA for the CDR3: TGTGCCAGTAGTATCTTTGAGAACACTGAAGCTTTCTTT.

The chain uses TRBV9 and TRBJ2-5; 7 bases line up with TRBD1. J lost 5 bases, V lost 0 bases, and 10 bases had no gene match. The CDR3 has 16 residues. CDR1 is SGDLS, CDR2 YYNGEE, per germline. Here the CDR3 reads CASSVEEGGMGETQYF. The DNA of the CDR3 is TGTGCCAGCAGCGTAGAAGAAGGGGGCATGGGGGAGACCCAGTACTTC.

This sequence joins TRBV4-3 and TRBJ2-3; 7 positions match TRBD2. Trimming cost V 4 bases and J 5 bases; bases outside gene matches: 3. There are 13 residues in the CDR3. In germline, CDR1 is LGHNA, CDR2 YSLEER. CDR3 coding DNA: TGCGCCAGCAGCCCGGGGGGTGGAGATACGCAGTATTTT. Its translation is CASSPGGGDTQYF.

Comment on this clone: The same CDR3 can be traced to other DNA sequences in this sample. J is TRBJ2-1 and V is TRBV19, with D hard to call. V was pared by 6 bases and J by 0 bases, with 3 bases between. Germline assignment: CDR1 LNHDA and CDR2 SQIVND (reference sequence). The CDR3 is made up of 12 amino acids. The CDR3 DNA follows: TGTGCCAGTAGCGGCTCCTACAATGAGCAGTTCTTC. Its translation is CASSGSYNEQFF. Full variable domain (rest looked up from reference TRBV19 and TRBJ2-1): DGGITQSPKYLFRKEGQNVTLSCEQNLNHDAMYWYRQDPGQGLRLIYYSQIVNDFQKGDIAEGYSVSREKKESFPLTVTSAQKNPTAFYLCASSGSYNEQFFGPGTRLTVL.

The V gene is TRBV28, the J gene TRBJ2-1; 13 bases agree with TRBD2. Germline V gene data show CDR1 as MDHEN and CDR2 as SYDVKM. This CDR3 is 18 amino acids long. The J segment lost 8 bases and the V segment lost 4 bases, leaving 14 bases of the junction unmatched. The CDR3 DNA reads as TGTGCCAGCAGTTCGCGCTTCTTACTAGCGGGAGGGAGGGATGAGCAGTTCTTC. It is translated as CASSSRFLLAGGRDEQFF.

The chain joins TRBV5-4 to TRBJ1-2; D remains unclear. The germline V and J ends were trimmed by 0 bases and 1 base, with 16 bases remaining between them. CDR1 is SGHNT and CDR2 is YYREEE in the germline V gene (reference sequence). This CDR3 has 17 residues. CDR3 amino acids: CASSLGAEEWFNYGYTF. The CDR3 DNA sequence: TGTGCCAGCAGCTTGGGCGCGGAAGAATGGTTTAACTATGGCTACACCTTC.

In this sample, this clone turned up a few times. The CDR3 DNA reads TGTGCCAGCAGCTTATTGCTTGACGCGAACACTGAAGCTTTCTTT. Its translation is CASSLLLDANTEAFF. The chain recombines TRBV7-3 with TRBJ1-1; D remains ambiguous. The CDR3 consists of 15 residues. Germline-derived CDR1 and CDR2 are SGHTA and FQGTGA. The germline V and J ends were trimmed by 2 bases and 1 base, with 11 bases remaining between them.

The chain couples TRBV30 to TRBJ2-1; D is possibly TRBD1 (6 bases). The CDR3 has 12 amino acids. Trimming removed 1 base at V and 9 bases at J, with 10 bases between. In germline, CDR1 is GTSNPN, CDR2 SVGIG (reference sequence). The chain's CDR3 is CAWSEAGAEQFF. In DNA, the CDR3 is TGTGCCTGGAGTGAGGCAGGGGCTGAGCAGTTCTTC.

This chain links TRBV25-1 with TRBJ2-1; no definite D call. The CDR3 extends over 13 amino acids. V was shortened by 3 bases and J by 5 bases, with 8 bases between the two germline ends. CDR1 and CDR2 from the germline V gene are MGHDK and SYGVNS. The CDR3 is CASSDRWNNEQFF. In DNA form, the CDR3 reads TGTGCCAGCAGTGATAGGTGGAACAATGAGCAGTTCTTC.

With regard to this clone: Other nucleotide sequences in the sample specify the same CDR3. The chain couples TRBV6-4 to TRBJ2-2, with D possibly being TRBD2 (6 bases). V dropped 0 bases and J dropped 5 bases, with 7 bases sitting between them. Germline CDR1 MRHNA, CDR2 SNTAGT. The CDR3 is 14 residues long. In DNA form, the CDR3 reads TGTGCCAGCAGTGACTCGCGGGGAACCGGGGAGCTGTTTTTT. Translation gives CASSDSRGTGELFF.

The V and J genes are TRBV29-1 and TRBJ2-1, with TRBD2 matching over 14 bases. The CDR3 length is 15 residues. The V and J ends lost 0 bases and 9 bases, in that order; junction bases with no gene match: 4. CDR1 SQVTM and CDR2 ANQGSEA come from the germline V gene. The CDR3 sequence: CSVEEGLAGVGEQFF. The CDR3 bases are TGCAGCGTTGAAGAGGGACTAGCGGGAGTGGGTGAGCAGTTCTTC.

This clone was seen only once. The chain joins TRBV27 to TRBJ1-1, with 7 positions matching TRBD1. Trimming at V came to 6 bases and at J to 1 base, leaving 11 bases not matched to a gene. CDR1 MNHEY and CDR2 SMNVEV come from the germline V gene (reference sequence). The CDR3 runs 16 residues. Here the CDR3 reads CASRESGGDWNTEAFF. For the CDR3, the DNA is TGTGCCAGCAGAGAGTCAGGGGGAGATTGGAACACTGAAGCTTTCTTT.

The V and J genes are TRBV27 and TRBJ2-4, with a tentative D call TRBD2 (6 bases). The CDR3 contains 14 residues. V lost 4 bases, J lost 3 bases, and 10 bases lay in between. The V gene's germline CDR1 is MNHEY and CDR2 SMNVEV (reference sequence). The CDR3 DNA sequence: TGTGCCAGCAGTTCGGGACTTTACAAAAACATTCAGTACTTC. It yields the protein CASSSGLYKNIQYF.

CDR3 sequence (DNA): TGTGCCAGCAGCTTCCGGGACGGGAACAATGAGCAGTTCTTC. Its protein product is CASSFRDGNNEQFF. The chain couples TRBV7-8 to TRBJ2-1; either TRBD1 or TRBD2 may supply D (5 bases each). CDR1 is SGHVS and CDR2 is FQNEAQ in the germline V gene. The CDR3 has 14 amino acids. Between the trimmed V and J ends, which lost 3 bases and 5 bases, there was a span of 11 bases.